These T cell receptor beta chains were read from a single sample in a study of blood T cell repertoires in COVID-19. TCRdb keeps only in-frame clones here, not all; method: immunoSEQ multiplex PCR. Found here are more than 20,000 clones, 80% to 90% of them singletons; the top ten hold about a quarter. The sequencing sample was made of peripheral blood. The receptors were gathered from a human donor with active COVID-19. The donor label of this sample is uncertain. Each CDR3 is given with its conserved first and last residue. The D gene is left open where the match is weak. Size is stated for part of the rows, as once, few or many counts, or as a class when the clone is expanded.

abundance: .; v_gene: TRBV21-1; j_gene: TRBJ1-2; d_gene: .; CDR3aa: CASSKVSYPNYGYTF; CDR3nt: TGTGCCAGCAGCAAAGTGAGTTACCCTAACTATGGCTACACCTTC
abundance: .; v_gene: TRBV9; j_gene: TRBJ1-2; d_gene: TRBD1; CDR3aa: CASSSGTGVLYGYTF; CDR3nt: TGTGCCAGCAGTTCCGGGACAGGGGTACTTTATGGCTACACCTTC
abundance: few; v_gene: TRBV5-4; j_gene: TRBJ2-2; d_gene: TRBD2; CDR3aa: CASSPTYAGGTNGELFF; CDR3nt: TGTGCCAGCAGCCCTACTTACGCGGGGGGTACGAACGGGGAGCTGTTTTTT
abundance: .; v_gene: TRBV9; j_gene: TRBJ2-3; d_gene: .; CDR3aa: CASSVGQPSTDTQYF; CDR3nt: TGTGCCAGCAGCGTAGGACAGCCTAGCACAGATACGCAGTATTTT
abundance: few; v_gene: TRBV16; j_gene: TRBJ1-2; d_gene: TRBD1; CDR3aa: CASRLGQNYGYTF; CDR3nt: TGTGCCAGCCGGCTGGGACAGAACTATGGCTACACCTTC
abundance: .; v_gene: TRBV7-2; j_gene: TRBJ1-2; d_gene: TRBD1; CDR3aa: CASSPDRGFGYTF; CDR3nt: TGTGCCAGCAGCCCAGACAGGGGGTTTGGCTACACCTTC
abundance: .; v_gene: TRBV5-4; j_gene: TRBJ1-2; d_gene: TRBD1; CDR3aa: CASSPPGTGLEYTF; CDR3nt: TGTGCCAGCAGCCCTCCCGGGACAGGGTTGGAATACACCTTC
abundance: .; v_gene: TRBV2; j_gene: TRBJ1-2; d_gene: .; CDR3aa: CASSGPRGLPRNYGYTF; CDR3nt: TGTGCCAGCAGTGGCCCCAGGGGCCTCCCAAGAAACTATGGCTACACCTTC
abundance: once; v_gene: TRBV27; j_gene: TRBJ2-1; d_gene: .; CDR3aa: CASSSDRAGRNEQFF; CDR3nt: TGTGCCAGCAGCTCTGACCGGGCGGGCCGGAATGAGCAGTTCTTC
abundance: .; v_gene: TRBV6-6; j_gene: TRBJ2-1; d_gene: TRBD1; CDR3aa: CASSRGQGAFVSYNEQFF; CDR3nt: TGTGCCAGCAGTCGTGGACAGGGGGCGTTTGTTTCCTACAATGAGCAGTTCTTC
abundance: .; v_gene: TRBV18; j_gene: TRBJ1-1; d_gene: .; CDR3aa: CASSPSRDIEAFF; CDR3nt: TGTGCCAGCTCACCGAGCCGGGACATTGAAGCTTTCTTT
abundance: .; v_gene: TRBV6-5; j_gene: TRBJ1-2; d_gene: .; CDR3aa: CASSLSLNYGYTF; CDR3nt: TGTGCCAGCAGTCTGTCCCTTAACTATGGCTACACCTTC
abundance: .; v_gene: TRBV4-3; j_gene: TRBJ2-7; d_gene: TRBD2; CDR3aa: CASSLGLAGAYEQYF; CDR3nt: TGCGCCAGCAGCCTCGGACTAGCGGGCGCCTACGAGCAGTACTTC
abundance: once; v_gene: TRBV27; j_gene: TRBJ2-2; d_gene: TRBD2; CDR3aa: CASSYLAGEGPGELFF; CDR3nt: TGTGCCAGCAGTTATCTAGCGGGAGAAGGGCCCGGGGAGCTGTTTTTT
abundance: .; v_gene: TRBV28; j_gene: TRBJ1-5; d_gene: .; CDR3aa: CASSLGQGSLSNQPQHF; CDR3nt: TGTGCCAGCAGTTTAGGGCAGGGAAGTTTAAGCAATCAGCCCCAGCATTTT
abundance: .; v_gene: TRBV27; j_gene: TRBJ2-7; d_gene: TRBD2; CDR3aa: CASSSGTSSYEQYF; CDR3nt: TGTGCCAGCAGCTCCGGGACTAGCTCCTACGAGCAGTACTTC
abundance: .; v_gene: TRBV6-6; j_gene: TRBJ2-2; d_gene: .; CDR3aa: CASSYLEGDTGELFF; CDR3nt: TGTGCCAGCAGTTACCTGGAAGGGGACACCGGGGAGCTGTTTTTT
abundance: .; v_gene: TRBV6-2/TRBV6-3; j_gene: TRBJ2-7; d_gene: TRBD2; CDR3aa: CASSSLAGSSYEQYF; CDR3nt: TGTGCCAGCAGTTCCTTAGCGGGAAGCTCCTACGAGCAGTACTTC
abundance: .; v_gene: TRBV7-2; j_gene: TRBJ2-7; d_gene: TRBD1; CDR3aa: CASSLAGTGTIGEQYF; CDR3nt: TGTGCCAGCAGCCTAGCCGGGACAGGGACTATCGGCGAGCAGTACTTC
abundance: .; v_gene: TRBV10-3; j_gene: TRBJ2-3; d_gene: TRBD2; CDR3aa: CAISETGGGRAQYF; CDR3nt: TGTGCCATCAGTGAGACGGGCGGGGGACGGGCGCAGTATTTT
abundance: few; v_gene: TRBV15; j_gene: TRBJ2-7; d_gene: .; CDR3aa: CATSRKITYEQYF; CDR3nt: TGTGCCACCAGCAGAAAAATAACCTACGAGCAGTACTTC
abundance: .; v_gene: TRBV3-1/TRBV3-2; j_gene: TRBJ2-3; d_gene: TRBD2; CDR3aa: CASSQDLAGNTQYF; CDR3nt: TGTGCCAGCAGCCAAGATCTAGCGGGTAATACGCAGTATTTT
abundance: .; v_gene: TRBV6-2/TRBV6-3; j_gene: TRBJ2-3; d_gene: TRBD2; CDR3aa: CASSYSRLAGDPSSTDTQYF; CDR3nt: TGTGCCAGCAGTTACTCGAGGCTAGCGGGAGACCCCTCTAGCACAGATACGCAGTATTTT
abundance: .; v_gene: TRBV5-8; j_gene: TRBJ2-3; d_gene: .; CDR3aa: CASSSLESDTQYF; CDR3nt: TGTGCCAGCAGCTCACTAGAATCGGATACGCAGTATTTT
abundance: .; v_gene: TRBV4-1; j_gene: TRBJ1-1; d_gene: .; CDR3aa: CASSQRQANTEAFF; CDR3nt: TGCGCCAGCAGCCAGAGACAAGCGAACACTGAAGCTTTCTTT
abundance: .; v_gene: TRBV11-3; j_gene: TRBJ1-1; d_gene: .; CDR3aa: CASSYSRNTEAFF; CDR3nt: TGTGCCAGCAGCTACAGCCGGAACACTGAAGCTTTCTTT
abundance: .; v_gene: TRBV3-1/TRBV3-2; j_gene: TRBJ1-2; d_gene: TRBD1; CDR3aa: CASSQGPGQGDYGYTF; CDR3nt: TGTGCCAGCAGCCAAGGTCCGGGACAGGGGGACTATGGCTACACCTTC